This T cell receptor (beta chain) came from a study of cytomegalovirus exposure and HLA in healthy donors. About the research overall: Roughly 80 million unique TCRs from HLA-typed donors made up an early data release. Findings of the study overall: Most observed TCR sequences were rare, whereas some public TCRs were detected in many donors. It was reported that the classifier diagnosed cytomegalovirus status with high specificity and sensitivity in both the original and validation cohorts.

The PCR contained 60 Vbeta and 13 Jbeta primers. Assay used: immunoSEQ multiplex PCR; TCRdb lists only in-frame clones, some missing. The sample comprises roughly 100,000 clones, 80% to 90% of which are singletons, and 3% to 3.5% rests with the top ten. The donors (healthy individuals) were bone marrow donors. A remark on this clone: As yet, its antigen is unknown.

The length of the CDR3 is 18 residues. The J segment lost 3 bases and the V segment lost 3 bases, leaving 13 bases of the junction unmatched. Germline V gene data show CDR1 as SGHVS and CDR2 as FNYEAQ. Specimen: PBMCs. The chain employs TRBV7-6 and TRBJ2-7, with TRBD2 identical over 11 bases. The sequence was collected from a man aged 25 to 40 in good health and CMV-seropositive. In nucleotides, the CDR3 is TGTGCCAGCAGCTTGGGGACTAGCGGCATTGAAACCAACTACGAGCAGTACTTC. Its translation: CASSLGTSGIETNYEQYF.